Listed below are T cell receptor beta chains from one sample, sequenced in a study of OX40 agonist ivuxolimab in advanced cancers. TCRdb's copy holds only in-frame clones and misses some; the assay was immunoSEQ multiplex PCR. Here the sample spans some 50,000 clones, 83% being singletons. The source material was CD4+ or CD8+ T cells sorted from blood, sampled in a trial of the OX40 agonist ivuxolimab. Receptor source: an adult with an advanced solid tumor such as melanoma, head and neck, liver or kidney cancer. Both conserved end residues are part of each CDR3. D genes are given only for firm matches. Clone size is shown for a subset of rows, as once, few, many or a class of expanded clone.

D gene | clone size | J gene | V gene | CDR3 protein | CDR3 DNA
. | . | TRBJ1-5 | TRBV5-8 | CASSPLNQPQHF | TGTGCCAGCAGCCCCCTCAATCAGCCCCAGCATTTT
. | . | TRBJ2-1 | TRBV5-1 | CASSLDGGYSYNEQFF | TGCGCCAGCAGCTTGGATGGCGGGTACTCCTACAATGAGCAGTTCTTC
TRBD2 | few | TRBJ2-7 | TRBV10-1 | CASSNVGGTSDSNEQYF | TGCGCCAGCAGTAACGTAGGGGGGACTAGCGATTCCAACGAGCAGTACTTC
. | . | TRBJ1-4 | TRBV19 | CATFDRRRGEKLFF | TGTGCCACATTCGACAGGAGGAGAGGTGAAAAACTGTTTTTT
TRBD2 | . | TRBJ2-1 | TRBV14 | CASSQLAGGLYNEQFF | TGTGCCAGCAGCCAACTAGCGGGAGGACTATACAATGAGCAGTTCTTC
TRBD2 | once | TRBJ2-2 | TRBV5-1 | CASSLNSGNTGELFF | TGCGCCAGCAGCTTGAATAGCGGGAATACCGGGGAGCTGTTTTTT
. | once | TRBJ2-7 | TRBV15 | CATSRVAEAYEQYF | TGTGCCACCAGCAGAGTGGCGGAGGCGTACGAGCAGTACTTC
. | . | TRBJ1-1 | TRBV5-5 | CASSSTLAGPGLNTEAFF | TGTGCCAGCAGCTCCACCCTCGCGGGGCCCGGACTAAACACTGAAGCTTTCTTT
. | . | TRBJ2-5 | TRBV5-6 | CASSLTGGETQYF | TGTGCCAGCAGCTTAACTGGGGGAGAGACCCAGTACTTC
. | . | TRBJ1-6 | TRBV6-5 | CASRSGGYNSPLHF | TGTGCCAGCAGGTCCGGGGGTTACAATTCACCCCTCCACTTT
. | . | TRBJ1-5 | TRBV11-2 | CASSLDGAPNQPQHF | TGTGCCAGCAGCTTAGACGGGGCCCCAAATCAGCCCCAGCATTTT
. | . | TRBJ1-4 | TRBV4-1 | CASSQDGVGEKLFF | TGCGCCAGCAGCCAAGATGGGGTTGGTGAAAAACTGTTTTTT
TRBD1 | . | TRBJ2-5 | TRBV30 | CAWTSGTGGQETQYF | TGTGCCTGGACCTCGGGGACAGGGGGCCAAGAGACCCAGTACTTC
TRBD2 | . | TRBJ2-1 | TRBV4-2 | CASSQDWTSGVGEQFF | TGTGCCAGCAGCCAAGATTGGACTAGCGGGGTGGGTGAGCAGTTCTTC
TRBD2 | . | TRBJ2-2 | TRBV5-1 | CASSFSGTSYTGELFF | TGCGCCAGCAGCTTTTCCGGGACTAGCTACACCGGGGAGCTGTTTTTT
. | once | TRBJ2-2 | TRBV7-2 | CAVGWSNTGELFF | TGTGCCGTCGGATGGTCGAACACCGGGGAGCTGTTTTTT
TRBD1 | . | TRBJ2-7 | TRBV4-1 | CASSQGYRDSFSYEQYF | TGCGCCAGCAGCCAAGGGTACCGGGACAGTTTCTCCTACGAGCAGTACTTC
TRBD2 | few | TRBJ2-1 | TRBV19 | CASHTGTSEYNEQFF | TGTGCCAGTCATACCGGGACTAGCGAATACAATGAGCAGTTCTTC
. | . | TRBJ2-2 | TRBV19 | CASTGGTVNTGELFF | TGTGCCAGTACCGGAGGGACGGTGAACACCGGGGAGCTGTTTTTT
. | . | TRBJ1-2 | TRBV6-5 | CASSSTGRGGYTF | TGTGCCAGCAGTTCCACAGGGAGGGGGGGCTACACCTTC
. | . | TRBJ2-5 | TRBV2 | CASSEGPRGARGETQYF | TGTGCCAGCAGTGAGGGGCCGAGGGGCGCCAGGGGAGAGACCCAGTACTTC
. | . | TRBJ2-1 | TRBV7-2 | CASSLGLYNEQFF | TGTGCCAGCAGCTTGGGACTCTACAATGAGCAGTTCTTC
. | . | TRBJ2-2 | TRBV27 | CASRRTLGETGELFF | TGTGCCAGCCGACGGACATTGGGGGAAACCGGGGAGCTGTTTTTT
. | . | TRBJ1-6 | TRBV6-5 | CASSVSGISPLHF | TGTGCCAGCAGTGTCTCGGGGATATCACCCCTCCACTTT
TRBD1 | few | TRBJ1-1 | TRBV28 | CASSPTGTGKKAEAFF | TGTGCCAGCAGTCCCACCGGGACAGGGAAAAAAGCTGAAGCTTTCTTT
. | . | TRBJ1-1 | TRBV30 | CAWSQDPANTEAFF | TGTGCCTGGAGTCAGGACCCAGCTAACACTGAAGCTTTCTTT
TRBD1 | . | TRBJ2-7 | TRBV11-2 | CASSWTGAYEQYF | TGTGCCAGCAGCTGGACAGGGGCCTACGAGCAGTACTTC
TRBD2 | medium-sized | TRBJ2-5 | TRBV5-4 | CASSLAGLAVETQYF | TGTGCCAGCAGCTTGGCCGGACTAGCGGTGGAGACCCAGTACTTC
. | few | TRBJ2-7 | TRBV2 | CASSVSGQPPDEQYF | TGTGCCAGCAGTGTATCGGGCCAGCCCCCCGACGAGCAGTACTTC
TRBD2 | once | TRBJ2-1 | TRBV4-2 | CASSQDAIAGNEQFF | TGTGCCAGCAGCCAAGATGCAATAGCGGGCAATGAGCAGTTCTTC
. | . | TRBJ1-1 | TRBV5-1 | CASSLDGGSPEAFF | TGCGCCAGCAGCTTGGATGGGGGTTCGCCTGAAGCTTTCTTT
. | . | TRBJ2-7 | TRBV15 | CATSSQGRRSEQYF | TGTGCCACCAGCAGCCAGGGTAGGCGAAGCGAGCAGTACTTC
TRBD1 | . | TRBJ2-7 | TRBV28 | CASSPSLGQGGYEQYF | TGTGCCAGCAGTCCATCCCTCGGACAGGGAGGCTACGAGCAGTACTTC
. | . | TRBJ2-3 | TRBV5-1 | CASSFVGTSDTQYF | TGCGCCAGCAGCTTCGTCGGGACCTCAGATACGCAGTATTTT
. | . | TRBJ1-5 | TRBV15 | CATSTPGTQPQHF | TGTGCCACCAGCACCCCCGGGACCCAGCCCCAGCATTTT
TRBD1 | . | TRBJ1-5 | TRBV28 | CASSTQGGNQPQHF | TGTGCCAGCAGTACCCAGGGGGGGAATCAGCCCCAGCATTTT
TRBD2 | . | TRBJ2-1 | TRBV11-3 | CASSLLAGGNEQFF | TGTGCCAGCAGCTTACTAGCGGGAGGGAATGAGCAGTTCTTC
. | . | TRBJ1-6 | TRBV5-1 | CASSAASGRSPLHF | TGCGCCAGCAGCGCCGCCTCAGGGAGGTCACCCCTCCACTTT
. | . | TRBJ1-6 | TRBV6-5 | CATARGFNSPLHF | TGTGCCACCGCTCGGGGGTTTAATTCACCCCTCCACTTT
. | . | TRBJ2-1 | TRBV11-2 | CASSLYGSDLFF | TGTGCCAGCAGCTTATATGGGAGCGACCTGTTCTTC
. | . | TRBJ2-7 | TRBV11-2 | CASSQNPDTYEQYF | TGTGCCAGCAGCCAAAACCCAGACACCTACGAGCAGTACTTC
. | . | TRBJ2-3 | TRBV7-9 | CASSFTRGTDTQYF | TGTGCCAGCAGCTTCACCCGGGGCACAGATACGCAGTATTTT
. | . | TRBJ1-5 | TRBV5-5 | CASSLAGQPQHF | TGTGCCAGCAGCTTGGCTGGTCAGCCCCAGCATTTT
TRBD2 | . | TRBJ2-1 | TRBV7-9 | CASSKSGGTSGYNAQFF | TGTGCCAGCAGCAAAAGCGGCGGTACTAGCGGGTACAATGCTCAGTTCTTC
TRBD2 | . | TRBJ2-1 | TRBV5-4 | CASSRMTSGNNEQFF | TGTGCCAGCAGCCGGATGACTAGCGGGAATAATGAGCAGTTCTTC
. | . | TRBJ1-1 | TRBV19 | CASNDRNTEAFF | TGTGCCAGTAATGACAGGAACACTGAAGCTTTCTTT
TRBD2 | few | TRBJ2-2 | TRBV6-1 | CASSEGAGDTGELFF | TGTGCCAGCAGTGAAGGAGCGGGAGACACCGGGGAGCTGTTTTTT
. | . | TRBJ2-7 | TRBV7-9 | CASSYSSYEQYF | TGTGCCAGCAGCTATTCCTCCTACGAGCAGTACTTC
TRBD1 | . | TRBJ2-1 | TRBV19 | CASSIRGQSNEQFF | TGTGCCAGTAGTATTCGGGGACAGTCCAATGAGCAGTTCTTC
TRBD1 | . | TRBJ2-3 | TRBV10-3 | CAISESPGPTGIGTDTQYF | TGTGCCATCAGTGAGTCCCCCGGGCCGACAGGGATAGGGACAGATACGCAGTATTTT
. | . | TRBJ1-6 | TRBV7-2 | CASSGGSGVRSPLHF | TGTGCCAGCAGCGGAGGTAGTGGGGTTCGGTCACCCCTCCACTTT
. | . | TRBJ1-2 | TRBV19 | CASRIAGLRGYGYTF | TGTGCCAGTAGAATCGCAGGGCTTCGCGGCTATGGCTACACCTTC
TRBD1 | few | TRBJ1-2 | TRBV13 | CASSTWTGGGYGYTF | TGTGCCAGCAGCACCTGGACAGGGGGCGGGTATGGCTACACCTTC
. | few | TRBJ1-1 | TRBV29-1 | CSVDATGTEAFF | TGCAGCGTTGACGCAACAGGGACTGAAGCTTTCTTT
. | few | TRBJ2-1 | TRBV10-3 | CAISESIADGWNEQFF | TGTGCCATCAGTGAGTCGATAGCGGACGGTTGGAATGAGCAGTTCTTC
. | . | TRBJ1-4 | TRBV6-6 | CASRPGRGGEKLFF | TGTGCCAGCAGACCGGGCCGGGGTGGAGAAAAACTGTTTTTT
. | . | TRBJ2-7 | TRBV11-2 | CASSLEVFYEQYF | TGTGCCAGCAGCCTGGAAGTTTTCTACGAGCAGTACTTC